A single sample is the source of the 26 T cell receptor beta chains below, sequenced in a study of CD8+ T cells in alopecia areata (dated by TCRdb to the late 2010s). Library prep was done by the immunoSEQ multiplex PCR assay. RNA was extracted from all samples and reverse transcribed into cDNA, which served as template for TCR sequencing. This is the immuneACCESS table as TCRdb keeps it, with only in-frame sequences that have V and J called. A part of the clones is gone; compared with another copy, unresolved V genes explain less than half, and the rest is unexplained. The sample table contains roughly 64,000 clones; only one count was recorded for 44% of them. In total, the top ten clones hold about 53% of the sample. The sequencing input was NKG2D-low CD8+ T cells sorted from blood. The cell subset or site label here, explained by the study, means: sorted CD8+ NKG2D-low blood T cells. These receptors came from a human donor with alopecia areata.

J is TRBJ2-3 and V is TRBV7-2, with 10 positions matching TRBD2. Germline trimming cut 3 bases from V and 5 bases from J; bases unmatched to any gene: 2. Germline CDR1 SGHTA, CDR2 FQGNSA. The CDR3 spans 14 residues. The CDR3 spells CASSFLAGVDTQYF. The CDR3 bases are TGTGCCAGCAGCTTCCTAGCGGGAGTAGATACGCAGTATTTT.

The rearrangement joins TRBV29-1 to TRBJ2-3, with D maybe TRBD1 (5 bases). This CDR3 is built from 11 residues. The germline V and J ends were trimmed by 4 bases and 3 bases, with 5 bases remaining between them. Germline V gene lookup returns CDR1 SQVTM and CDR2 ANQGSEA. The DNA for the CDR3 is TGCAGCGTTGCAGGGACAGATACGCAGTATTTT. It codes for CSVAGTDTQYF.

This clone appeared a few times. This chain uses TRBV7-2 with TRBJ2-1; D perhaps matches TRBD1 (5 bases). The CDR3 runs 14 residues. Trimming removed 5 bases from V and 8 bases from J, with 16 bases in between. The V gene's germline CDR1 is SGHTA and CDR2 FQGNSA. CDR3 in amino acids: CASSAGLRGDEQFF. The CDR3 DNA is TGTGCCAGCAGCGCCGGCCTAAGGGGCGATGAGCAGTTCTTC. The whole variable domain, filled in from reference TRBV7-2 and TRBJ2-1, reads GAGVSQSPSNKVTEKGKDVELRCDPISGHTALYWYRQSLGQGLEFLIYFQGNSAPDKSGLPSDRFSAERTGGSVSTLTIQRTQQEDSAVYLCASSAGLRGDEQFFGPGTRLTVL.

This clone appeared a single time. The chain combines TRBV30 with TRBJ1-1; D is undetermined. The V end was cut by 0 bases, the J end by 4 bases, with 12 bases between. Germline assignment: CDR1 GTSNPN and CDR2 SVGIG (reference sequence). The CDR3 has 14 amino acids. The CDR3 here is CAWSVWGEGTEAFF. The CDR3 bases are TGTGCCTGGAGTGTATGGGGAGAGGGCACTGAAGCTTTCTTT.

This chain uses TRBV5-6 with TRBJ2-7; D is perhaps TRBD2 (6 bases). The germline gives CDR1 SGHDT, CDR2 YYEEEE. The V end was cut by 6 bases, the J end by 2 bases, with 18 bases between. The CDR3 is 15 amino acids. CDR3 coding DNA: TGTGCCAGCACCCGGGAGCGCAGGGACCCCTACGAGCAGTACTTC. This gives the protein CASTRERRDPYEQYF.

In this sample, this clone turned up a few times. CDR3 DNA: TGTGCCAGCAGCTTACGGGATTCTGGGGCCAACGTCCTGACTTTC. It is translated as CASSLRDSGANVLTF. The J gene is TRBJ2-6, the V gene TRBV7-9, with D perhaps TRBD2 (5 bases). V lost 2 bases, J lost 1 base, and 6 bases lay in between. Germline V gene sequence: CDR1 SEHNR, CDR2 FQNEAQ (reference sequence). The CDR3 runs 15 residues. Based on the CDR3 plus reference TRBV7-9 and TRBJ2-6, the full variable domain is DTGVSQNPRHKITKRGQNVTFRCDPISEHNRLYWYRQTLGQGPEFLTYFQNEAQLEKSRLLSDRFSAERPKGSFSTLEIQRTEQGDSAMYLCASSLRDSGANVLTFGAGSRLTVL.

This clone was observed a handful of times. The rearrangement links TRBV29-1 to TRBJ1-5, with D tentatively TRBD1 (5 bases). The CDR3 runs to 13 residues. V was shortened by 4 bases and J by 5 bases, with 12 bases between the two germline ends. Germline V gene data show CDR1 as SQVTM and CDR2 as ANQGSEA. The CDR3 is CSVAAGPDQPQHF. The CDR3 DNA follows: TGCAGCGTTGCCGCAGGGCCCGATCAGCCCCAGCATTTT.

This clone was recorded a few times. Germline is not matched at one junction end, which may reflect a read error. The chain couples TRBV4-1 to TRBJ2-7; a weak D match, TRBD1 (5 bases). Germline assignment: CDR1 MGHRA and CDR2 YSYEKL. The CDR3 runs to 13 residues. The DNA of the CDR3 is TGCGCCAGCAGCCAAGATTACGCAGGACACCGGAACTTC. It codes for CASSQDYAGHRNF.

The rearrangement joins TRBV19 to TRBJ2-1; TRBD1 matches at 7 bases. Per the germline V gene, CDR1 is LNHDA and CDR2 is SQIVND (reference sequence). There are 14 residues in the CDR3. V lost 3 bases and J lost 9; bases outside the gene matches: 8. The CDR3 region has the DNA TGTGCCAGTAGTATCGGGACAGAGTCCAGTGAGCAGTTCTTC. Translating gives CASSIGTESSEQFF.

The chain recombines TRBV9 with TRBJ2-5; TRBD1 or TRBD2 may be the D gene (5 bases each). The ends were cut back, 0 bases at V and 4 bases at J, with 10 bases in the middle. This CDR3 is built from 14 residues. Per the germline V gene, CDR1 is SGDLS and CDR2 is YYNGEE. In nucleotides, the CDR3 is TGTGCCAGCAGCGTAGACGAGGGACGAGAGACCCAGTACTTC. Protein product: CASSVDEGRETQYF.

This clone turned up a few times. The V and J genes are TRBV14 and TRBJ2-3; 7 nucleotides line up with TRBD2. With V trimmed by 2 bases and J by 1 base, 9 bases remained unmatched. The CDR3 consists of 17 residues. Per germline, CDR1 SGHDN and CDR2 FVKESK. The CDR3: CASSQFLSSGGTDTQYF. CDR3 sequence (DNA): TGTGCCAGCAGCCAATTCCTTTCTAGCGGAGGCACAGATACGCAGTATTTT.

The J gene is TRBJ2-7, the V gene TRBV4-3; the D gene is possibly TRBD1 (6 bases). Trimming cost V 4 bases and J 0 bases, with 10 bases left between them. Germline lookup yields CDR1 LGHNA and CDR2 YSLEER. CDR3 length: 14 residues. Here the CDR3 DNA reads TGCGCCAGCAGCCCGAACAGGGTCTCCTACGAGCAGTACTTC. It codes for CASSPNRVSYEQYF.

The rearrangement joins TRBV9 to TRBJ2-2, with TRBD2 identical over 7 bases. Germline assignment: CDR1 SGDLS and CDR2 YYNGEE. This CDR3 is built from 15 residues. J gave up 0 bases and V 3 bases, and 2 bases lay outside the gene matches. The CDR3 DNA follows: TGTGCCAGCAGCGCTAGCGGATCGAACACCGGGGAGCTGTTTTTT. Its translation: CASSASGSNTGELFF. Combining the CDR3 with reference TRBV9 and TRBJ2-2 gives the whole variable domain DSGVTQTPKHLITATGQRVTLRCSPRSGDLSVYWYQQSLDQGLQFLIQYYNGEERAKGNILERFSAQQFPDLHSELNLSSLELGDSALYFCASSASGSNTGELFFGEGSRLTVL.

On this clone itself: Other DNA sequences in this specimen translate into the identical CDR3. This rearrangement joins TRBV27 to TRBJ2-7, with D maybe TRBD1 (6 bases). The CDR3 consists of 13 residues. V was shortened by 2 bases and J by 4 bases, with 9 bases between the two germline ends. Looked up from germline, CDR1 is MNHEY and CDR2 is SMNVEV (reference sequence). The CDR3 DNA sequence: TGTGCCAGCAGTTTACCAGGGGCGTACGAGCAGTACTTC. It translates to CASSLPGAYEQYF.

The chain is built from TRBV5-1 and TRBJ1-5; 8 nucleotides match TRBD1. CDR3 length: 19 residues. Per the germline V gene, CDR1 is SGHRS and CDR2 is YFSETQ. V was clipped by 10 bases and J by 1 base; unmatched bases: 22. The CDR3 nucleotides read TGCGCCGGGACTGGACAGGGAGTTGGAGGGGGATGGAGCAATCAGCCCCAGCATTTT. Translating gives CAGTGQGVGGGWSNQPQHF. The full variable domain, rest sourced from reference TRBV5-1 and TRBJ1-5, is KAGVTQTPRYLIKTRGQQVTLSCSPISGHRSVSWYQQTPGQGLQFLFEYFSETQRNKGNFPGRFSGRQFSNSRSEMNVSTLELGDSALYLCAGTGQGVGGGWSNQPQHFGDGTRLSIL.

This clone was counted a few times. V and J are TRBV29-1 and TRBJ2-7; D gene unclear. The V gene lost 4 bases and the J gene lost 5 bases, with 6 bases spanning the gap. The CDR3 consists of 10 residues. Per germline, CDR1 SQVTM and CDR2 ANQGSEA. This CDR3 is CSVVTDEQYF. The DNA of the CDR3 is TGCAGCGTTGTAACGGACGAGCAGTACTTC.

This sequence joins TRBV13 and TRBJ2-1; D is undetermined. V gave up 2 bases and J gave up 8 bases, with 10 bases separating them. Germline V gene data show CDR1 as PRHDT and CDR2 as FYEKMQ (reference sequence). The CDR3 consists of 13 residues. The DNA of the CDR3 is TGTGCCAGCAGCTTACCCCCGAACGATGAGCAGTTCTTC. It is translated as CASSLPPNDEQFF.

This chain uses TRBV27 with TRBJ1-4; D not certain. This CDR3 has 14 residues. In germline, CDR1 is MNHEY, CDR2 SMNVEV (reference sequence). V was pared by 5 bases and J by 5 bases, with 12 bases between. This chain's CDR3 is CASSTWRENEKLFF. CDR3 in DNA: TGTGCCAGCAGTACGTGGCGGGAAAATGAAAAACTGTTTTTT.

This clone was seen a handful of times. The rearrangement uses TRBV7-9 and TRBJ2-3, with 9 bases fitting TRBD1. Germline V gene lookup returns CDR1 SEHNR and CDR2 FQNEAQ (reference sequence). The ends lost 1 base at V and 4 bases at J; junction bases unmatched: 6. The CDR3 has 16 amino acids. As DNA, the CDR3 is TGTGCCAGCAGCTTAGGGACAGGGGAGGCCCCAGATACGCAGTATTTT. This encodes CASSLGTGEAPDTQYF.

This clone has more than one count but fewer than ten. The chain uses TRBV27 and TRBJ2-7, with 13 bases fitting TRBD2. The CDR3 sequence is 15 residues long. Germline-derived CDR1 and CDR2 are MNHEY and SMNVEV (reference sequence). The V and J ends lost 3 bases and 4 bases, in that order; junction bases with no gene match: 3. CDR3 DNA: TGTGCCAGCAGTTTCGGACTAGCGGGGGCTTACGAGCAGTACTTC. Its protein is CASSFGLAGAYEQYF.

The chain uses TRBV29-1 and TRBJ2-7, with D tentatively TRBD1 (5 bases). The CDR3 extends over 14 amino acids. V was pared by 5 bases and J by 0 bases, with 14 bases between. Germline V gives CDR1 SQVTM, CDR2 ANQGSEA. The CDR3 DNA is TGCAGCGTTATGGGCAGGGTTAGCTCCTACGAGCAGTACTTC. Translation: CSVMGRVSSYEQYF.

This clone was seen a few times. This rearrangement joins TRBV19 to TRBJ2-1, with TRBD2 matching over 8 bases. J gave up 5 bases and V 11 bases, and 5 bases lay outside the gene matches. Germline values: CDR1 LNHDA, CDR2 SQIVND (reference sequence). There are 12 residues in the CDR3. The CDR3 reads CAAGGGNNEQFF. DNA of the CDR3: TGTGCCGCGGGGGGCGGGAACAATGAGCAGTTCTTC.

This clone was detected a few times. The chain combines TRBV7-9 with TRBJ2-5; 8 bases map to TRBD1. The CDR3 spans 16 residues. The J segment lost 1 base and the V segment lost 5 bases, leaving 9 bases of the junction unmatched. Germline assignment: CDR1 SEHNR and CDR2 FQNEAQ (reference sequence). The CDR3 protein is CASSTRTGKLQETQYF. The CDR3 DNA reads as TGTGCCAGCAGCACCCGGACAGGGAAGCTCCAAGAGACCCAGTACTTC.

V and J are TRBV29-1 and TRBJ2-1; the match to TRBD2 covers 13 bases. Per the germline V gene, CDR1 is SQVTM and CDR2 is ANQGSEA. The CDR3 is made up of 18 amino acids. V shed 6 bases, J shed 0 bases, and the junction held 11 bases outside the gene matches. CDR3 sequence (DNA): TGCAGCGTGCCAACGCCGGGACTAGCGGGACCCTCCTACAATGAGCAGTTCTTC. Its protein is CSVPTPGLAGPSYNEQFF.

The chain combines TRBV6-5 with TRBJ1-2, with 8 bases matching TRBD1. Germline V gene lookup returns CDR1 MNHEY and CDR2 SVGAGI. J was trimmed by 8 bases and V by 0 bases; bases with no gene match: 8. This CDR3 is built from 15 residues. The CDR3 spells CASSYSTGDRLGYTF. The DNA of the CDR3 is TGTGCCAGCAGTTACTCGACAGGGGATCGGTTGGGCTACACCTTC.

This clone came up a few times. J is TRBJ2-5 and V is TRBV7-9; the D gene could be TRBD1 or TRBD2 (5 bases each). V was pared by 5 bases and J by 5 bases, with 15 bases between. The germline gives CDR1 SEHNR, CDR2 FQNEAQ (reference sequence). The CDR3 has 14 amino acids. The CDR3 here is CASSPPRGRETQYF. The CDR3, as DNA: TGTGCCAGCAGCCCCCCGAGGGGCCGGGAGACCCAGTACTTC.